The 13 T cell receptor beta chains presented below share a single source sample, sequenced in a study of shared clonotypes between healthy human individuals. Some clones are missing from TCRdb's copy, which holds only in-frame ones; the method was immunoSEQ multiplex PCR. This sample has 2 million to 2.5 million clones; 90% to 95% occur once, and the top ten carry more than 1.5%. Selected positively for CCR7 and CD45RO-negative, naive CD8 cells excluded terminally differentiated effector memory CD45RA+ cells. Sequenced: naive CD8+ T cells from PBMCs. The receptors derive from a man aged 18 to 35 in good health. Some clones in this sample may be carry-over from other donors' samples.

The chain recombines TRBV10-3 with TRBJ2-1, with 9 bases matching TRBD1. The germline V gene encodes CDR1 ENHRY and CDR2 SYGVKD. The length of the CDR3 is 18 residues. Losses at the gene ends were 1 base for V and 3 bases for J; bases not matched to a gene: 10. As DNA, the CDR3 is TGTGCCATCAGTGAGTTAGGACAGGGGACGGACCTCTACAATGAGCAGTTCTTC. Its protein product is CAISELGQGTDLYNEQFF.

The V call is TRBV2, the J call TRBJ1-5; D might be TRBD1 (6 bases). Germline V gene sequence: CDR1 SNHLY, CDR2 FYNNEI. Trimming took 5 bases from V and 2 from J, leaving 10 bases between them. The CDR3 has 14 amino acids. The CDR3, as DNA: TGTGCCAGCAGTCAGGGGTCGGGCAATCAGCCCCAGCATTTT. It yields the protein CASSQGSGNQPQHF.

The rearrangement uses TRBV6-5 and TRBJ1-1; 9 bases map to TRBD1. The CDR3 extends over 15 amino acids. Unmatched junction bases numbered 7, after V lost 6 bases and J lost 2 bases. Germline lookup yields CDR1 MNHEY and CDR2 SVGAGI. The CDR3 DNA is TGTGCCAGCAGCTTGGACAGGGGTGTAAACACTGAAGCTTTCTTT. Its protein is CASSLDRGVNTEAFF.

CDR3 sequence (DNA): TGTGCCAGCAGCTTAGGGACAGGGTTCGGCAATGAGCAGTTCTTC. It yields the protein CASSLGTGFGNEQFF. The V and J genes are TRBV7-8 and TRBJ2-1; 8 nucleotides match TRBD1. The CDR3 extends over 15 amino acids. Trimming removed 1 base from V and 6 bases from J; junction bases left unmatched: 5. Germline V lookup: CDR1 SGHVS, CDR2 FQNEAQ.

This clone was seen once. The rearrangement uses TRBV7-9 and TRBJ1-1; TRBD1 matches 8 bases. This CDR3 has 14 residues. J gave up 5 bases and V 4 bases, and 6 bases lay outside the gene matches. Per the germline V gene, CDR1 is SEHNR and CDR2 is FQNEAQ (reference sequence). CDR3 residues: CASSSRDRPTEAFF. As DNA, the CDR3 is TGTGCCAGCAGCTCCCGGGACAGGCCAACTGAAGCTTTCTTT.

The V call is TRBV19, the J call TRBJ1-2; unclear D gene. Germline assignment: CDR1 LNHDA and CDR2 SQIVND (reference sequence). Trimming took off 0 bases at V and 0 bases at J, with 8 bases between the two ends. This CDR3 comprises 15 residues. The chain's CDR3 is CASSIDRTSNYGYTF. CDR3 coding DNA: TGTGCCAGTAGTATAGACAGGACCTCTAACTATGGCTACACCTTC.

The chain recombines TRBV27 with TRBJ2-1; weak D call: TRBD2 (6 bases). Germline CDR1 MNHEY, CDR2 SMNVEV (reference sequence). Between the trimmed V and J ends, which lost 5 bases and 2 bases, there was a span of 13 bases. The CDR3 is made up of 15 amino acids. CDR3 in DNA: TGTGCCAGCAGTCCCCGGGACTTTGCCTACAATGAGCAGTTCTTC. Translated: CASSPRDFAYNEQFF.

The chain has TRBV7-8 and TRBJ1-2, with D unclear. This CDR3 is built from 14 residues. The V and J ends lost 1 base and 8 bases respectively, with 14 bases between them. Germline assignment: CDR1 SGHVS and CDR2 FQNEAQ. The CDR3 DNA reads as TGTGCCAGCAGCTTAGGGCACCTGTCGGAAGGCTACACCTTC. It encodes CASSLGHLSEGYTF.

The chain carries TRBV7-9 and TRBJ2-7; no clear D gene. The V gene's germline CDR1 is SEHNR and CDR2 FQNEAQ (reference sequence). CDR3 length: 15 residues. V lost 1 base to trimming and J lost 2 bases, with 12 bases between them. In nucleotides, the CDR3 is TGTGCCAGCAGCTTAGACAGCCAAATCCCCTACGAGCAGTACTTC. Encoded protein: CASSLDSQIPYEQYF.

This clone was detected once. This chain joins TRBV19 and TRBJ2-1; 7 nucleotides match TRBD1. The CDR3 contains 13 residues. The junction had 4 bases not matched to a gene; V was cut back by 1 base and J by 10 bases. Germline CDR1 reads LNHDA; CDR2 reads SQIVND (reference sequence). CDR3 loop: CASSIGGGREQFF. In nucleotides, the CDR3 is TGTGCCAGTAGTATAGGAGGGGGCCGGGAGCAGTTCTTC.

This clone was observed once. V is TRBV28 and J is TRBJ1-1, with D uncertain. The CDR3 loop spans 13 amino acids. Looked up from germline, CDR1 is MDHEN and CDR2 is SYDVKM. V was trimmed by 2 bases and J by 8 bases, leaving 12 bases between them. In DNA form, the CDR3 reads TGTGCCAGCAGTTTAAGGAATGCCGAGGAAGCTTTCTTT. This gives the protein CASSLRNAEEAFF. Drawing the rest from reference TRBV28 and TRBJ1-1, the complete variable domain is DVKVTQSSRYLVKRTGEKVFLECVQDMDHENMFWYRQDPGLGLRLIYFSYDVKMKEKGDIPEGYSVSREKKERFSLILESASTNQTSMYLCASSLRNAEEAFFGQGTRLTVV.

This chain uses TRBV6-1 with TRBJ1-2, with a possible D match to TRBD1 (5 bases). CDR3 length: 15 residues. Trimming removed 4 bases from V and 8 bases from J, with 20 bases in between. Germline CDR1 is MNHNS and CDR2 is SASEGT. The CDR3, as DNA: TGTGCCAGCAGTGTGGGCTTGACAGCTATTAGCGGCTACACCTTC. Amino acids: CASSVGLTAISGYTF.

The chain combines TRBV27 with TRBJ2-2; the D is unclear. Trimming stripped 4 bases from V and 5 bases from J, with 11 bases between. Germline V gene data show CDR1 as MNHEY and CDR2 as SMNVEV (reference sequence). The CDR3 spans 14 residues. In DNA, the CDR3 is TGTGCCAGCAGTTCCTCCCCCGGGACCGGGGAGCTGTTTTTT. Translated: CASSSSPGTGELFF.